The 5 T cell receptor beta chains presented below share a single source sample, sequenced in a study of blood T cell repertoires in COVID-19 (TCRdb year 2020). The library was generated by the immunoSEQ multiplex PCR assay. TCRdb's version of the immuneACCESS table is confined to in-frame rearrangements and falls short of the full clone set. An unresolved V gene accounts for under half of the shortfall where checked; the remainder is of unknown origin. Recorded for this sample are hundreds of thousands of clones; roughly 91% of them occurred a single time. Clones ranked in the top ten supply about 5% of the sample. Input material: peripheral blood. These receptors originate from a man between 35 and 55 years old with acute or convalescent COVID-19.

The J gene is TRBJ1-1, the V gene TRBV30; D call uncertain. With 3 bases removed from V and 4 bases from J, the gap between germline ends came to 6 bases. The CDR3 is made up of 11 amino acids. Germline V gives CDR1 GTSNPN, CDR2 SVGIG (reference sequence). CDR3 amino acids: CAWRGPTEAFF. DNA of the CDR3: TGTGCCTGGAGGGGCCCCACTGAAGCTTTCTTT. Using reference TRBV30 and TRBJ1-1 for the parts outside the CDR3, the full variable domain is SQTIHQWPATLVQPVGSPLSLECTVEGTSNPNLYWYRQAAGRGLQLLFYSVGIGQISSEVPQNLSASRPQDRQFILSSKKLLLSDSGFYLCAWRGPTEAFFGQGTRLTVV.

The chain has TRBV2 and TRBJ1-1, with D uncertain. V was trimmed by 4 bases and J by 1 base, leaving 10 bases between them. CDR1 SNHLY and CDR2 FYNNEI come from the germline V gene. This CDR3 contains 14 residues. CDR3 sequence reads: CASSGGRTNTEAFF. CDR3 coding DNA: TGTGCCAGCAGTGGAGGGAGGACGAACACTGAAGCTTTCTTT.

The CDR3 here is CASSLGGGAERTDTQYF. CDR3 coding DNA: TGCGCCAGCAGCTTGGGGGGTGGGGCAGAGAGGACAGATACGCAGTATTTT. V and J are TRBV5-1 and TRBJ2-3; weak D call: TRBD1 (5 bases). In germline, CDR1 is SGHRS, CDR2 YFSETQ. There are 17 residues in the CDR3. Trimming stripped 0 bases from V and 3 bases from J, with 17 bases between.

Comment on this clone: The same CDR3 can be traced to other DNA sequences in this sample. The chain carries TRBV5-4 and TRBJ1-3; D might be TRBD1 (6 bases). The CDR3 spans 14 residues. Germline lookup yields CDR1 SGHNT and CDR2 YYREEE (reference sequence). The V gene lost 1 base and the J gene lost 2 bases, with 7 bases spanning the gap. The CDR3 region has the DNA TGTGCCAGCAGCTTGCCAGGGGCTGGAAACACCATATATTTT. This gives the protein CASSLPGAGNTIYF. Variable domain in full (rest from reference TRBV5-4 and TRBJ1-3): ETGVTQSPTHLIKTRGQQVTLRCSSQSGHNTVSWYQQALGQGPQFIFQYYREEENGRGNFPPRFSGLQFPNYSSELNVNALELDDSALYLCASSLPGAGNTIYFGEGSWLTVV.

This chain connects TRBV29-1 to TRBJ2-1; TRBD2 aligns across 10 bases. The CDR3 spans 17 residues. The germline V gene has CDR1 SQVTM and CDR2 ANQGSEA. With V trimmed by 4 bases and J by 0 bases, 9 bases remained unmatched. This CDR3 is CSVGGSGGPSSYNEQFF. In DNA form, the CDR3 reads TGCAGCGTTGGGGGTAGCGGGGGGCCGAGCTCCTACAATGAGCAGTTCTTC.